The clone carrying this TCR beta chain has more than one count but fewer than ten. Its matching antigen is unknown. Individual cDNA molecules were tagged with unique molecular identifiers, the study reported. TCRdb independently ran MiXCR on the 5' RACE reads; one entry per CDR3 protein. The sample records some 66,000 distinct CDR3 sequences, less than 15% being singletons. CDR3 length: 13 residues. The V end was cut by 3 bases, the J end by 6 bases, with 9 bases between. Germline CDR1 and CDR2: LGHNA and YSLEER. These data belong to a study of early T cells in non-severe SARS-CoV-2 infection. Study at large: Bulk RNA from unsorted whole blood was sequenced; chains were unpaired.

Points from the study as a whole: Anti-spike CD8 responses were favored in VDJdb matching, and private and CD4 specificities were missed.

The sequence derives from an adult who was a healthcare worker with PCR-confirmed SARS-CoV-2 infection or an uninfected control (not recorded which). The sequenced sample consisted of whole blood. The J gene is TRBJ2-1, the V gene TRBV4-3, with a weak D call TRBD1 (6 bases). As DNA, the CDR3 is TGCGCCAGCAGCCATCGAGGGGGCAATGAGCAGTTCTTC. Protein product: CASSHRGGNEQFF.